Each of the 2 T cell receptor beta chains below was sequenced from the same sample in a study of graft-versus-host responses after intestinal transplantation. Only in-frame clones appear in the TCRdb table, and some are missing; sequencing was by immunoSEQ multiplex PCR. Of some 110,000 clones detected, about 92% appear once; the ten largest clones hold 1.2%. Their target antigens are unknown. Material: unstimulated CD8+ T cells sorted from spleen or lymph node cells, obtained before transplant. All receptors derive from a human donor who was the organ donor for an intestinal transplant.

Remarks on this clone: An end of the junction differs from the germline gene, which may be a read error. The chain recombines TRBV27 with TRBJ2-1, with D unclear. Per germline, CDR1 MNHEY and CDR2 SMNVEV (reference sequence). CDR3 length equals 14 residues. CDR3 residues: CASSLSTEQPQMIF. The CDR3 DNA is TGTGCCAGCAGTTTGAGCACGGAACAACCACAGATGATCTTC.

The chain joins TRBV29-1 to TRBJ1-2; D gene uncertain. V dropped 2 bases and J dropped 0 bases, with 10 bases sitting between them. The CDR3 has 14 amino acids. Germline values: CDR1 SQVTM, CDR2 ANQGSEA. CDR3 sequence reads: CSVERREPNYGYTF. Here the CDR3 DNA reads TGCAGCGTTGAACGGCGTGAGCCTAACTATGGCTACACCTTC.